What follows are 23 T cell receptor beta chains derived from one specimen sequenced in a study of T cell changes during pregnancy in multiple sclerosis. Sequencing used immunoSEQ multiplex PCR; TCRdb keeps in-frame clones, though not all of them. In the table there are some 31,000 clones, roughly 91% of which are singletons. The sequences come from CD8+ T cells from peripheral blood mononuclear cells, collected in the second trimester of pregnancy. The source of these receptors is a female donor in good health, enrolled as a control in a pregnancy study.

V gene TRBV6-6 combines with J gene TRBJ2-7; tentatively, D is TRBD1 (5 bases). The CDR3 extends over 10 amino acids. CDR1 and CDR2 from the germline V gene are MNHNY and SVGAGI (reference sequence). The CDR3 DNA is TGTGTCACAGGTTCTCTCGAGCAGTACTTC. The encoded protein is CVTGSLEQYF.

V is TRBV7-6 and J is TRBJ2-5; 12 positions match TRBD1. The germline CDR1 and CDR2 sequences are SGHVS and FNYEAQ. The CDR3 runs to 15 residues. Germline trimming cut 5 bases from V and 5 bases from J; bases unmatched to any gene: 6. CDR3 region: CASSPGTGGAETQYF. DNA of the CDR3: TGTGCCAGCAGCCCAGGGACAGGGGGCGCCGAGACCCAGTACTTC. Full variable domain (rest looked up from reference TRBV7-6 and TRBJ2-5): GAGVSQSPRYKVTKRGQDVALRCDPISGHVSLYWYRQALGQGPEFLTYFNYEAQQDKSGLPNDRFSAERPEGSISTLTIQRTEQRDSAMYRCASSPGTGGAETQYFGPGTRLLVL.

This clone came up once. The rearrangement uses TRBV5-6 and TRBJ1-1; D remains ambiguous. V gave up 1 base and J gave up 3 bases, with 13 bases separating them. The CDR3 totals 15 residues. From germline, CDR1 is SGHDT and CDR2 YYEEEE. The CDR3 region has the DNA TGTGCCAGCAGCTTGTTTCCGGGATCTTACACTGAAGCTTTCTTT. Residues: CASSLFPGSYTEAFF.

This chain links TRBV27 with TRBJ2-7; D remains unclear. V was trimmed by 5 bases and J by 3 bases, leaving 8 bases between them. Germline-derived CDR1 and CDR2 are MNHEY and SMNVEV (reference sequence). CDR3 size: 12 residues. CDR3 protein: CASSARGYEQYF. The CDR3 bases are TGTGCCAGCAGTGCGAGAGGCTACGAGCAGTACTTC.

The chain combines TRBV4-1 with TRBJ2-3; 10 bases line up with TRBD2. The CDR3 has 18 amino acids. The V segment lost 1 base and the J segment 6 bases; nucleotides outside the gene matches: 13. CDR1 and CDR2 from the germline V gene are MGHRA and YSYEKL. The CDR3 coding sequence is TGCGCCAGCAGCCAAGGGGCTAGCGGGGGCCAATTTCTGGATACGCAGTATTTT. This gives the protein CASSQGASGGQFLDTQYF.

The V and J genes are TRBV19 and TRBJ2-3; D perhaps matches TRBD2 (6 bases). Trimming left V 3 bases short and J 6 bases short, with 22 bases between. CDR1 and CDR2 from the germline V gene are LNHDA and SQIVND (reference sequence). The CDR3 extends over 17 amino acids. The CDR3 sequence: CASSITYKGTDVDTQYF. CDR3 DNA: TGTGCCAGTAGTATTACCTACAAGGGGACTGATGTGGATACGCAGTATTTT.

The V call is TRBV19, the J call TRBJ2-1, with 9 bases lining up with TRBD2. This CDR3 spans 15 amino acids. The V gene end was trimmed by 3 bases and the J gene end by 4 bases; junction bases not matched to a gene: 4. Germline V gives CDR1 LNHDA, CDR2 SQIVND (reference sequence). CDR3 DNA: TGTGCCAGTAGTATCGCGGGGGGGGGATACAATGAGCAGTTCTTC. This gives the protein CASSIAGGGYNEQFF.

The V and J genes are TRBV7-9 and TRBJ1-1, with 10 nucleotides matching TRBD1. V shed 4 bases, J shed 7 bases, and the junction held 12 bases outside the gene matches. Germline V lookup: CDR1 SEHNR, CDR2 FQNEAQ (reference sequence). The CDR3 sequence is 16 residues long. Here the CDR3 DNA reads TGTGCCAGCAGCTCAATAACTTACCGGGACAGGGGTGAAGCTTTCTTT. Its protein is CASSSITYRDRGEAFF.

This rearrangement joins TRBV16 to TRBJ1-2, with D maybe TRBD1 (6 bases). Trimming removed 4 bases at V and 8 bases at J, with 14 bases between. In germline, CDR1 is KGHSY, CDR2 FQNENV. The CDR3 contains 13 residues. The CDR3 spells CASSLQGWDGYTF. The CDR3 bases are TGTGCCAGCAGCCTACAGGGATGGGACGGCTACACCTTC.

The rearrangement uses TRBV7-2 and TRBJ2-7, with D perhaps matching TRBD1 (5 bases). The CDR3 has 13 amino acids. Trimming stripped 5 bases from V and 2 bases from J, with 10 bases between. Germline lookup yields CDR1 SGHTA and CDR2 FQGNSA. In DNA, the CDR3 is TGTGCCAGCAGCGCCTCGGACACCTACGAGCAGTACTTC. Translating gives CASSASDTYEQYF.

The chain combines TRBV7-6 with TRBJ2-1; 12 bases align to TRBD2. The CDR3 length is 19 residues. Germline values: CDR1 SGHVS, CDR2 FNYEAQ. The junction had 10 bases not matched to a gene; V was cut back by 4 bases and J by 0 bases. The CDR3 region has the DNA TGTGCCAGCAGCTCCCCGACTAGCGGGGGAATCAGCTCCTACAATGAGCAGTTCTTC. This sequence encodes CASSSPTSGGISSYNEQFF.

The genes are TRBV4-1 and TRBJ1-2, with TRBD1 matching 8 bases. This CDR3 comprises 16 residues. With V trimmed by 3 bases and J by 4 bases, 10 bases remained unmatched. In germline, CDR1 is MGHRA, CDR2 YSYEKL. The CDR3 sequence is CASSHSRGQGGYGYTF. As DNA, the CDR3 is TGCGCCAGCAGCCACTCCCGAGGACAGGGCGGCTATGGCTACACCTTC.

This chain uses TRBV6-6 with TRBJ2-3, with no clear D. CDR1 MNHNY and CDR2 SVGAGI come from the germline V gene (reference sequence). This CDR3 region has 11 residues. V lost 8 bases and J 5 bases, leaving 8 bases between the germline ends. CDR3 bases: TGTGCCAGCGGTCTAGGAGATACGCAGTATTTT. Its translation is CASGLGDTQYF.

The V call is TRBV7-2, the J call TRBJ2-3; maybe TRBD2 (5 bases). CDR1 and CDR2 (germline): SGHTA, FQGNSA. The CDR3 is 15 residues long. V lost 1 base and J lost 6, with 14 bases in between. CDR3 coding DNA: TGTGCCAGCAGCTTAGTTGGGCTAGAGGGCGATACGCAGTATTTT. It codes for CASSLVGLEGDTQYF.

The count of this clone is one. The chain uses TRBV7-6 and TRBJ2-5; D is perhaps TRBD1 (6 bases). The CDR3 runs 15 residues. The germline V gene has CDR1 SGHVS and CDR2 FNYEAQ. V was shortened by 0 bases and J by 3 bases, with 11 bases between the two germline ends. The CDR3 protein is CASSLASQGKETQYF. CDR3 sequence (DNA): TGTGCCAGCAGCTTAGCTTCGCAGGGGAAAGAGACCCAGTACTTC.

The CDR3 nucleotides are TGTGCCATCAGTGACCGTCAGGCAGATCCCTACGAGCAGTACTTC. Residues: CAISDRQADPYEQYF. The rearrangement links TRBV10-3 to TRBJ2-7; no firm D call. Trimming left V 3 bases short and J 2 bases short, with 14 bases between. There are 15 residues in the CDR3. Germline V lookup: CDR1 ENHRY, CDR2 SYGVKD.

As DNA, the CDR3 is TGTGCCACCAGCAGAGATCGGTCTAGCGGGGGTTACAATGAGCAGTTCTTC. It encodes CATSRDRSSGGYNEQFF. The rearrangement joins TRBV15 to TRBJ2-1, with 10 bases fitting TRBD2. This CDR3 has 17 residues. V trimming: 0 bases; J trimming: 4 bases; junction bases outside the gene matches: 6. CDR1 and CDR2 (germline): LNHNV, YYDKDF (reference sequence). Based on the CDR3 plus reference TRBV15 and TRBJ2-1, the full variable domain is DAMVIQNPRYQVTQFGKPVTLSCSQTLNHNVMYWYQQKSSQAPKLLFHYYDKDFNNEADTPDNFQSRRPNTSFCFLDIRSPGLGDTAMYLCATSRDRSSGGYNEQFFGPGTRLTVL.

V is TRBV7-9 and J is TRBJ1-1, with 9 bases matching TRBD1. V lost 2 bases and J lost 5; bases outside the gene matches: 6. The CDR3 runs to 15 residues. The germline V gene has CDR1 SEHNR and CDR2 FQNEAQ (reference sequence). CDR3 bases: TGTGCCAGCAGCTTACAACAGGGGGCGGGTACTGAAGCTTTCTTT. Translated: CASSLQQGAGTEAFF. The full variable domain, rest sourced from reference TRBV7-9 and TRBJ1-1, is DTGVSQNPRHKITKRGQNVTFRCDPISEHNRLYWYRQTLGQGPEFLTYFQNEAQLEKSRLLSDRFSAERPKGSFSTLEIQRTEQGDSAMYLCASSLQQGAGTEAFFGQGTRLTVV.

The chain recombines TRBV4-2 with TRBJ1-2; a possible D gene is TRBD1 (6 bases). The CDR3 runs to 15 residues. The V gene lost 0 bases and the J gene lost 5 bases, with 13 bases spanning the gap. CDR1 is LGHNA, CDR2 YNFKEQ, per germline. The CDR3 sequence is CASSQEMTGAYGYTF. CDR3 DNA: TGTGCCAGCAGCCAAGAGATGACAGGCGCATATGGCTACACCTTC.

CDR3 sequence reads: CASSLGGWGGPGNTIYF. The DNA for the CDR3 is TGTGCCAGCAGCTTAGGGGGATGGGGGGGGCCAGGAAACACCATATATTTT. V usage is TRBV7-8 and J usage is TRBJ1-3, with a possible D match to TRBD1 (6 bases). V was clipped by 1 base and J by 4 bases, with 17 bases between them. Germline V CDR1 and CDR2: SGHVS, FQNEAQ. The CDR3 consists of 17 residues.

The V and J genes are TRBV9 and TRBJ2-2; no clear D gene. This CDR3 region has 14 residues. V was pared by 3 bases and J by 7 bases, with 13 bases between. From germline, CDR1 is SGDLS and CDR2 YYNGEE. The CDR3 protein is CASSGSSPSGELFF. The CDR3 DNA reads TGTGCCAGCAGCGGAAGTTCTCCCAGCGGGGAGCTGTTTTTT.

The chain joins TRBV27 to TRBJ2-7; D may be TRBD2 (7 bases). The CDR3 loop spans 13 amino acids. V was cut by 2 bases and J by 7 bases, with 12 bases left in between. Germline V gene lookup returns CDR1 MNHEY and CDR2 SMNVEV (reference sequence). CDR3 sequence (DNA): TGTGCCAGCAGTTTACGGGGGGCTCGGGAGCAGTACTTC. Translation: CASSLRGAREQYF.

The rearrangement joins TRBV27 to TRBJ1-5, with D hard to call. The germline V gene encodes CDR1 MNHEY and CDR2 SMNVEV (reference sequence). The CDR3 extends over 15 amino acids. The ends were cut back, 5 bases at V and 0 bases at J, with 11 bases in the middle. The CDR3 sequence is CASSMQFYSNQPQHF. CDR3 in DNA: TGTGCCAGCAGTATGCAGTTTTATAGCAATCAGCCCCAGCATTTT.